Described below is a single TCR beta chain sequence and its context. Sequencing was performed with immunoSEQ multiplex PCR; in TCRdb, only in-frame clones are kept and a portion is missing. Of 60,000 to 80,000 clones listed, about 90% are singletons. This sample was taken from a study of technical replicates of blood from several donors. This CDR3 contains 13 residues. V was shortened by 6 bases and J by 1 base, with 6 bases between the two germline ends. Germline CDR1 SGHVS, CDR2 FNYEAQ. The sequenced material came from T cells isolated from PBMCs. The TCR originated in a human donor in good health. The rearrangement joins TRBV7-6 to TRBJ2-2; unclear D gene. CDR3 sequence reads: CASRTVNTGELFF. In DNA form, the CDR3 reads TGTGCCAGCAGAACGGTGAACACCGGGGAGCTGTTTTTT.